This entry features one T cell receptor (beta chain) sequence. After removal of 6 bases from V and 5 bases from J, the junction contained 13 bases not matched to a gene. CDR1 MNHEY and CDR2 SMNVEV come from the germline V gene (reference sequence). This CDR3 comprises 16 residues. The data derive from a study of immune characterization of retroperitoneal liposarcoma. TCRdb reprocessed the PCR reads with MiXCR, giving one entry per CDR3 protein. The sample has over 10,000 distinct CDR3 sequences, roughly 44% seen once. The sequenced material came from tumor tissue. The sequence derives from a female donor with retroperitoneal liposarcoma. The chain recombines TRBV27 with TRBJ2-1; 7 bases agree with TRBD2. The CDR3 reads CASSPFMGGPDNEQFF. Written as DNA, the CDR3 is TGTGCCAGCAGCCCCTTTATGGGAGGGCCGGACAATGAGCAGTTCTTC.